This T cell receptor beta chain appears in the sequencing data of a study of patients and donors after allogeneic stem cell transplantation. This clonotype was found a few times. From the RT-PCR reads, TCRdb called clonotypes with MiXCR, one entry per CDR3 protein. The sample consists of about 57,000 distinct CDR3 sequences, 13% of them appearing once. Germline values: CDR1 MNHEY, CDR2 SVGAGI. The CDR3 is 14 residues long. V lost 6 bases and J 2 bases, leaving 14 bases between the germline ends. V is TRBV6-5 and J is TRBJ2-7; D might be TRBD1 (6 bases). The sample taken for sequencing was blood, either unsorted or a sorted T cell fraction (not recorded which). The source is a human donor who was either an allogeneic HSCT recipient or a stem cell or donor lymphocyte infusion donor (not recorded which). It is not recorded whose cells these are; they may come from a transplant donor. The CDR3 DNA follows: TGTGCCAGCAGCCTGACAGGTCTAGCCTACGAGCAGTACTTC. Its translation: CASSLTGLAYEQYF.